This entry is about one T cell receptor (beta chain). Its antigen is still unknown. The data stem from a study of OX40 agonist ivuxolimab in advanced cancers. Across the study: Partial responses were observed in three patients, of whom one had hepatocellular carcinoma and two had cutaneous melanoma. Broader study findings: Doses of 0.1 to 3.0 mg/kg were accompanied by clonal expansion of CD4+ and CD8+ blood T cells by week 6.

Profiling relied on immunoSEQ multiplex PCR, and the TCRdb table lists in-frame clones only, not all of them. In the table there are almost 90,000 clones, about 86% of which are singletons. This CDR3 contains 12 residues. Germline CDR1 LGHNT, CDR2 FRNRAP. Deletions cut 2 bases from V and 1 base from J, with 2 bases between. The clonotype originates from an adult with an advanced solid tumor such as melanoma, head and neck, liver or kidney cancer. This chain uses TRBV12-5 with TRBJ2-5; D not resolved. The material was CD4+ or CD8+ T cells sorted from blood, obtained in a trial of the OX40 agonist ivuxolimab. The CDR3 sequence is CASGLTQETQYF. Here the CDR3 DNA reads TGTGCTAGTGGTTTGACCCAAGAGACCCAGTACTTC. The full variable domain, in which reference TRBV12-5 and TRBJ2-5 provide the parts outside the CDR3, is DARVTQTPRHKVTEMGQEVTMRCQPILGHNTVFWYRQTMMQGLELLAYFRNRAPLDDSGMPKDRFSAEMPDATLATLKIQPSEPRDSAVYFCASGLTQETQYFGPGTRLLVL.